Shown below are 21 T cell receptor beta chains from a single sample sequenced in a study of naive and memory T cell subsets. Whole-study results and caveats: A few larger clonotypes appeared in naive repertoires, especially CD8, possibly memory cells re-expressing CD45RA.

The beta constant-region primer was an equimolar mix of two oligonucleotides covering TRBC1 and TRBC2. The ligated cDNA underwent four PCR rounds using SP2 and nested alpha and beta constant-region primers. MiXCR was run by TCRdb on the UMI-ligation and nested PCR reads, yielding one entry per CDR3 protein. Here the sample spans 150,000 or so distinct CDR3 sequences, roughly 20% being singletons. These receptors' antigens are unknown. Material for sequencing was naive CD4+ T cells from blood. These receptors originate from a human donor in good health.

This clonotype was seen ten or more times. This chain joins TRBV29-1 and TRBJ2-1; 8 bases match TRBD2. The CDR3 is 10 amino acids. V lost 7 bases, J lost 10 bases, and 3 bases stayed unmatched. The germline V gene encodes CDR1 SQVTM and CDR2 ANQGSEA. As DNA, the CDR3 is TGCAGCGCAAGACTAGCGGAGCAGTTCTTC. Protein product: CSARLAEQFF.

This clonotype came up many times. V usage is TRBV11-3 and J usage is TRBJ2-1; 9 bases map to TRBD2. CDR1 is SGHNT, CDR2 YENEEA, per germline. Losses at the gene ends were 1 base for V and 7 bases for J; bases not matched to a gene: 5. The CDR3 is 15 amino acids. CDR3 loop: CASSLASGRWNEQFF. The DNA of the CDR3 is TGTGCCAGCAGCTTAGCGAGCGGGAGGTGGAATGAGCAGTTCTTC.

CDR3 in amino acids: CASSTQPRTEAFF. The CDR3 region has the DNA TGTGCCAGCTCAACCCAACCTCGGACTGAAGCTTTCTTT. This chain connects TRBV28 to TRBJ1-1; the D is unclear. The germline gives CDR1 MDHEN, CDR2 SYDVKM. V dropped 8 bases and J dropped 5 bases, with 15 bases sitting between them. The CDR3 loop spans 13 amino acids.

This clonotype was recorded at least ten times. The rearrangement links TRBV27 to TRBJ2-1; tentatively, D is TRBD1 (6 bases). CDR3 length: 15 amino acids. Germline loops: CDR1 MNHEY, CDR2 SMNVEV (reference sequence). The V end lost 2 bases, the J end lost 5 bases, and 13 bases lay between the germline ends. This CDR3 is CASSLRTAYNNEQFF. CDR3 nucleotide sequence: TGTGCCAGCAGTTTAAGGACAGCATATAACAATGAGCAGTTCTTC.

This clonotype was detected many times. The chain joins TRBV5-6 to TRBJ2-6; the D gene is possibly TRBD2 (6 bases). CDR1 SGHDT and CDR2 YYEEEE come from the germline V gene. This CDR3 is built from 14 residues. Trimming took 5 bases from V and 2 from J, leaving 8 bases between them. The CDR3 DNA follows: TGTGCCAGCAGTCGGGGGACTGGGGCCAACGTCCTGACTTTC. Translation gives CASSRGTGANVLTF.

The J gene is TRBJ2-7, the V gene TRBV10-3; 8 bases align to TRBD2. Germline CDR1 is ENHRY and CDR2 is SYGVKD. This CDR3 has 18 amino acids. Losses at the gene ends were 1 base for V and 2 bases for J; bases not matched to a gene: 13. The CDR3 is CAISEFSGGPSIPYEQYF. The CDR3 DNA sequence: TGTGCCATCAGTGAGTTTTCGGGAGGGCCATCAATCCCCTACGAGCAGTACTTC.

The V gene is TRBV6-6, the J gene TRBJ1-5; TRBD1 agrees at 7 bases. V trimming: 6 bases; J trimming: 0 bases; junction bases outside the gene matches: 5. The length of the CDR3 is 15 residues. Per the germline V gene, CDR1 is MNHNY and CDR2 is SVGAGI (reference sequence). For the CDR3, the DNA is TGTGCCAGCAGACGACAGGGCGATAGCAATCAGCCCCAGCATTTT. This gives the protein CASRRQGDSNQPQHF.

The chain carries TRBV2 and TRBJ2-5; 10 positions match TRBD1. V shed 4 bases and J 4 bases; nucleotides not matched to a gene: 6. This CDR3 comprises 15 residues. The germline gives CDR1 SNHLY, CDR2 FYNNEI. As DNA, the CDR3 is TGTGCCAGCAGTGTCGGGACAGGGGCTCCAGAGACCCAGTACTTC. Its translation is CASSVGTGAPETQYF.

This clonotype was seen at least ten times. The chain recombines TRBV11-2 with TRBJ2-7; D ambiguous. V lost 4 bases and J 2 bases, leaving 9 bases between the germline ends. The CDR3 is made up of 13 amino acids. The germline V gene has CDR1 SGHAT and CDR2 FQNNGV. The CDR3 sequence is CASSSTNPYEQYF. DNA for the CDR3: TGTGCCAGCAGCTCTACAAACCCCTACGAGCAGTACTTC. Full variable domain (rest looked up from reference TRBV11-2 and TRBJ2-7): EAGVAQSPRYKIIEKRQSVAFWCNPISGHATLYWYQQILGQGPKLLIQFQNNGVVDDSQLPKDRFSAERLKGVDSTLKIQPAKLEDSAVYLCASSSTNPYEQYFGPGTRLTVT.

This clonotype is a singleton in its sample. In nucleotides, the CDR3 is TGTGCCAGCAGCCTCCACGATAGCGGTTTGGATGAGCAGTTCTTC. Protein: CASSLHDSGLDEQFF. V usage is TRBV7-8 and J usage is TRBJ2-1, with a weak D call TRBD2 (6 bases). Germline assignment: CDR1 SGHVS and CDR2 FQNEAQ. CDR3 length equals 15 residues. The ends were cut back, 5 bases at V and 8 bases at J, with 19 bases in the middle.

This clonotype was recorded a few times. This rearrangement joins TRBV6-1 to TRBJ2-7; 9 bases are a match to TRBD1. Germline CDR1 is MNHNS and CDR2 is SASEGT. The CDR3 has 15 residues. Trimming removed 2 bases from V and 3 bases from J; junction bases left unmatched: 5. As DNA, the CDR3 is TGTGCCAGCAGTGAAAGGGGACAGGGCTTCTACGAGCAGTACTTC. This sequence encodes CASSERGQGFYEQYF.

This CDR3 is CASSPDNAGGSGGYTF. CDR3 sequence (DNA): TGCGCCAGCAGCCCTGATAATGCAGGGGGCTCTGGGGGCTACACCTTC. The rearrangement joins TRBV4-1 to TRBJ1-2; 8 bases map to TRBD1. Losses at the gene ends were 4 bases for V and 8 bases for J; bases not matched to a gene: 15. This CDR3 region has 16 residues. Germline CDR1 reads MGHRA; CDR2 reads YSYEKL.

This clonotype was seen a handful of times. The chain combines TRBV5-1 with TRBJ2-5; 7 positions agree with TRBD2. The trim removed 4 bases at V and 5 bases at J, leaving 11 bases unmatched. CDR1 is SGHRS and CDR2 is YFSETQ in the germline V gene. CDR3 size: 15 residues. The CDR3 nucleotides are TGCGCCAGCAGCCAAGGCTGGGAGGGTATGGAGACCCAGTACTTC. It codes for CASSQGWEGMETQYF.

The table lists this clonotype with a few counts. The chain combines TRBV28 with TRBJ2-7; D is perhaps TRBD2 (6 bases). Germline V lookup: CDR1 MDHEN, CDR2 SYDVKM. This CDR3 has 16 residues. Between the trimmed V and J ends, which lost 10 bases and 0 bases, there was a span of 22 bases. Here the CDR3 DNA reads TGTGCCACCATGCTCGGAGGAGGAGGGAGCTCCTACGAGCAGTACTTC. Translation gives CATMLGGGGSSYEQYF.

The V call is TRBV20-1, the J call TRBJ2-5, with TRBD1 identical over 11 bases. J gave up 1 base and V 3 bases, and 4 bases lay outside the gene matches. CDR3 length: 15 amino acids. Looked up from germline, CDR1 is DFQATT and CDR2 is SNEGSKA (reference sequence). CDR3 nucleotide sequence: TGCAGTGCTAGTCAAGGGACAGGGGGCCAAGAGACCCAGTACTTC. Amino acid sequence: CSASQGTGGQETQYF.

The chain carries TRBV11-3 and TRBJ1-6, with D unresolved. The length of the CDR3 is 13 residues. CDR1 and CDR2 from the germline V gene are SGHNT and YENEEA. V was pared by 5 bases and J by 7 bases, with 9 bases between. The DNA for the CDR3 is TGTGCCAGCAGCCGCAGCCAGAATTCACCCCTCCACTTT. Translation: CASSRSQNSPLHF.

The chain links TRBV2 to TRBJ2-5; D uncertain. CDR1 SNHLY and CDR2 FYNNEI come from the germline V gene. V lost 6 bases, J lost 1 base, and 12 bases lay in between. The CDR3 is 14 residues long. The CDR3 bases are TGTGCCAGCAGAAGCAGCCGAAGCCAAGAGACCCAGTACTTC. Encoded protein: CASRSSRSQETQYF.

The chain joins TRBV5-1 to TRBJ2-7; the match to TRBD1 covers 10 bases. CDR3 length: 15 amino acids. The germline V gene has CDR1 SGHRS and CDR2 YFSETQ. The ends lost 2 bases at V and 5 bases at J; junction bases unmatched: 7. The CDR3 sequence: CASSFPGQGTHEQYF. In DNA, the CDR3 is TGCGCCAGCAGCTTCCCGGGACAGGGGACGCACGAGCAGTACTTC.

For this clonotype: The CDR3 end shows no conserved phenylalanine or tryptophan, and so a read error is likely. J is TRBJ2-3 and V is TRBV12-3 or TRBV12-4; 10 nucleotides match TRBD1. The trim removed 10 bases at V and 2 bases at J, leaving 6 bases unmatched. This CDR3 comprises 14 residues. CDR3 nucleotides: TGTGCCACGGGGACAGGGGCTTACACAGATACGCAGTATTAT. This translates into CATGTGAYTDTQYY.

This clonotype was seen a handful of times. The germline gene is not matched at one end of the junction; a read error may be the cause. V usage is TRBV7-2 and J usage is TRBJ2-7; D could derive from TRBD1 or TRBD2 (5 bases each). The germline CDR1 and CDR2 sequences are SGHTA and FQGNSA. The CDR3 totals 16 residues. The CDR3 nucleotides are TGTGCCAGCAGCTTATTTCCCACAATGGGGGAGAGACCCCCTCGCTTC. Translated: CASSLFPTMGERPPRF. The whole variable domain, filled in from reference TRBV7-2 and TRBJ2-7, reads GAGVSQSPSNKVTEKGKDVELRCDPISGHTALYWYRQSLGQGLEFLIYFQGNSAPDKSGLPSDRFSAERTGGSVSTLTIQRTQQEDSAVYLCASSLFPTMGERPPRFGPGTRLTVT.

V is TRBV12-5 and J is TRBJ1-2; D remains ambiguous. Trimming left V 0 bases short and J 4 bases short, with 12 bases between. This CDR3 has 15 amino acids. Germline V gene sequence: CDR1 LGHNT, CDR2 FRNRAP. The CDR3 protein is CASGLVEGGSYGYTF. CDR3 in DNA: TGTGCTAGTGGTTTGGTAGAGGGAGGCAGCTATGGCTACACCTTC.